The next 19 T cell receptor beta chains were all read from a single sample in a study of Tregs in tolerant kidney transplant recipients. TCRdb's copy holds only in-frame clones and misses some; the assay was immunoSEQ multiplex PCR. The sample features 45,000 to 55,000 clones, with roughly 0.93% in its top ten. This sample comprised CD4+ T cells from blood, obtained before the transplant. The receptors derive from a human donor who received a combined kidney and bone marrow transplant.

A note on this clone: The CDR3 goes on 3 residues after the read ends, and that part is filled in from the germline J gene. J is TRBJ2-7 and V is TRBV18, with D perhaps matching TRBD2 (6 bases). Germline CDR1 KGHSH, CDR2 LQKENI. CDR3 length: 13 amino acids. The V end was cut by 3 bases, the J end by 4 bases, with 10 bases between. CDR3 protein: CASSPGGPYEQYF. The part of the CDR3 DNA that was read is TGTGCCAGCTCACCCGGAGGGCCGTACGAG.

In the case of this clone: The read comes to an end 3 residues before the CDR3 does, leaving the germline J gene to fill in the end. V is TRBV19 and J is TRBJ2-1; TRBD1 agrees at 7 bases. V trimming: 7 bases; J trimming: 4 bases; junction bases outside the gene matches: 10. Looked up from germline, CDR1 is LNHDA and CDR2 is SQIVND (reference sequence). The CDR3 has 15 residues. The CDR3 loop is CASINRQGIYNEQFF. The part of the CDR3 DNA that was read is TGTGCCAGTATTAACCGACAGGGAATTTACAATGAG.

The DNA read from the CDR3 is TGTGCCAGCAGGCCCTATGCGGCTACCAATGAG. Translation gives CASRPYAATNE. The entire CDR3 sequence reads CASRPYAATNEQFF. V is TRBV7-3 and J is TRBJ2-1, with D unresolved. The read ends 3 residues before the CDR3 terminus; that terminus is restored from the germline J gene. Trimming took 6 bases from V and 6 from J, leaving 15 bases between them. Looked up from germline, CDR1 is SGHTA and CDR2 is FQGTGA. This CDR3 has 14 residues.

The sequenced CDR3 bases are TGTGCCAGCTTTATCGGCGGCCCGAACACCGGGGAG. Translating gives CASFIGGPNTGE. The full-length CDR3 reads as CASFIGGPNTGELFF. The chain uses TRBV6-2 or TRBV6-3 and TRBJ2-2; D not certain. The read halts 3 residues ahead of the CDR3 end, with the missing end drawn from the germline J gene. This CDR3 is 15 amino acids long. CDR1 and CDR2 (germline): MNHEY, SVGEGT. V lost 8 bases to trimming and J lost 0 bases, with 13 bases between them.

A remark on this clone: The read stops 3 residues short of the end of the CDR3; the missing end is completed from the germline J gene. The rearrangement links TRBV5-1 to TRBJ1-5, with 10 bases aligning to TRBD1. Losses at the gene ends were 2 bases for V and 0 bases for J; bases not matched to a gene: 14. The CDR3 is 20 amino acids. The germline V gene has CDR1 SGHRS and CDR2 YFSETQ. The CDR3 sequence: CASSFNPRDRGLYSNQPQHF. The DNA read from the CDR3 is TGCGCCAGCAGCTTTAATCCCCGGGACAGGGGCCTGTATAGCAATCAGCCC.

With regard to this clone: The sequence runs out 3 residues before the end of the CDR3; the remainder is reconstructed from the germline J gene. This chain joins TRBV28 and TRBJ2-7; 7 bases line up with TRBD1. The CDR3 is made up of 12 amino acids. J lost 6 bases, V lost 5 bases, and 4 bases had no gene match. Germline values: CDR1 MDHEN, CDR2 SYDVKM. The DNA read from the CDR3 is TGTGCCAGCAGTCCGGACAGGACCGAG. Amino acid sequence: CASSPDRTE. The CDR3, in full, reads CASSPDRTEQYF.

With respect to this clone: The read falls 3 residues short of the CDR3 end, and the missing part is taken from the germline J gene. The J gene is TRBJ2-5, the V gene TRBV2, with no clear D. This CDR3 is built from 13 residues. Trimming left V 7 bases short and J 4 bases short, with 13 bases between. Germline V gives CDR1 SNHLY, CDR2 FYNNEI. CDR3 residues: CASIRAVGETQYF. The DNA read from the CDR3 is TGTGCCAGCATTAGGGCCGTCGGAGAGACC.

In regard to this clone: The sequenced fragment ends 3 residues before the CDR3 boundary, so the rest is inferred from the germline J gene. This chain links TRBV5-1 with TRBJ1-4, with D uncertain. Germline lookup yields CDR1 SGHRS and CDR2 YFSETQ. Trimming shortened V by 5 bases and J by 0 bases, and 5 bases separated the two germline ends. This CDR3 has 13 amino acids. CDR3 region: CASREPTNEKLFF. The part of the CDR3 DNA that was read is TGCGCCAGCAGAGAGCCAACTAATGAAAAA.

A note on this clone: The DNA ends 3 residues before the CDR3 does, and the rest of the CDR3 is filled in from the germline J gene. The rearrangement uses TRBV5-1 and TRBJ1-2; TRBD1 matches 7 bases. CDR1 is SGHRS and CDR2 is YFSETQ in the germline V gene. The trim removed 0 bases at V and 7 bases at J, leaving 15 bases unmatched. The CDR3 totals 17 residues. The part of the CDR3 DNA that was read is TGCGCCAGCAGCTTGGGCACCCCGGCACAGGGGACGTTTGGC. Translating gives CASSLGTPAQGTFG. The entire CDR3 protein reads CASSLGTPAQGTFGYTF.

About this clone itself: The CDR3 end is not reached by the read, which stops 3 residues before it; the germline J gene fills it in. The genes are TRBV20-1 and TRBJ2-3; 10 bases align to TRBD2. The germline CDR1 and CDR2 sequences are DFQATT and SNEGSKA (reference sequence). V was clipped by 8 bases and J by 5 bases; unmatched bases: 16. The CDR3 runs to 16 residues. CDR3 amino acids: CSTDRASGRAGDTQYF. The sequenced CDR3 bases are TGCAGTACCGACCGGGCCAGCGGGAGGGCCGGAGATACG.

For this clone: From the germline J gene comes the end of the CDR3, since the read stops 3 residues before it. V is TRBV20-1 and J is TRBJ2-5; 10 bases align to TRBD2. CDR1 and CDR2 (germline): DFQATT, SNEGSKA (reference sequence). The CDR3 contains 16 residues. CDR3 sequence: CAGNGILAGPQETQYF. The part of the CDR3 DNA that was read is TGCGCCGGGAATGGGATACTAGCGGGACCACAAGAGACC.

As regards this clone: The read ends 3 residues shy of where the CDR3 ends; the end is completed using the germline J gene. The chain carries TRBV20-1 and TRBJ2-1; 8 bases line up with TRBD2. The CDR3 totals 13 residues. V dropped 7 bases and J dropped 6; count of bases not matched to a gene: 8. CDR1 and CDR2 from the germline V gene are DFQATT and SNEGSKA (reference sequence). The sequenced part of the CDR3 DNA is TGCAGTGTCGCGGGAGGTCTAACCAATGAG. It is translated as CSVAGGLTNE. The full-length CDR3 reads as CSVAGGLTNEQFF.

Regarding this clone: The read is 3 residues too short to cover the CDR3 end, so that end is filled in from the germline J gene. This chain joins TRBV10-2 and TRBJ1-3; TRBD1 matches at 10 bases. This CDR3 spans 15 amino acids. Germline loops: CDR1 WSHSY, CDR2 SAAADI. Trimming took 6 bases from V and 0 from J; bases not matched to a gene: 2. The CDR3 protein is CASSRDRGSGNTIYF. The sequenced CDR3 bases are TGCGCCAGCAGCCGGGACAGGGGCTCTGGAAACACC.

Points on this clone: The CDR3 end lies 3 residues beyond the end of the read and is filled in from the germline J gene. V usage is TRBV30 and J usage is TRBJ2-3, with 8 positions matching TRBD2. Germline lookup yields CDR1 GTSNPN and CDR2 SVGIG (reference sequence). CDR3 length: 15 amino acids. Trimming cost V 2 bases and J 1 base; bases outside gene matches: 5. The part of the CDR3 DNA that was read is TGTGCCTGGAGTAAAGGAGCGGGAGGCACAGATACG. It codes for CAWSKGAGGTDT. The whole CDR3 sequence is CAWSKGAGGTDTQYF.

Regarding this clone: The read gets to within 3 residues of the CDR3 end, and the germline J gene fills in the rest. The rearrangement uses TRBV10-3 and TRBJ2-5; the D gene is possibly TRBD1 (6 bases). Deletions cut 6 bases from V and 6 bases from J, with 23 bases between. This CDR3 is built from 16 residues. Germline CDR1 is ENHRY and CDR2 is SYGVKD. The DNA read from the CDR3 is TGTGCCATCAGCGGGGCACAGGGAAAAGAGGGGAAGACC. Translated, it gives CAISGAQGKEGKT. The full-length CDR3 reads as CAISGAQGKEGKTQYF.

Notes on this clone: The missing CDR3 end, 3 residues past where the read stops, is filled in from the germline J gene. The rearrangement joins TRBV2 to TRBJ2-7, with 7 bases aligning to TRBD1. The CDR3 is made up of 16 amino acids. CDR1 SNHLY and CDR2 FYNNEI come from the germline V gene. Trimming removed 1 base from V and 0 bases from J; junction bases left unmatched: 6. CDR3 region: CASSEGQGALSYEQYF. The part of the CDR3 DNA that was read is TGTGCCAGCAGTGAAGGACAGGGAGCCCTCTCCTACGAG. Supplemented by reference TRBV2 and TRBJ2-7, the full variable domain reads EPEVTQTPSHQVTQMGQEVILRCVPISNHLYFYWYRQILGQKVEFLVSFYNNEISEKSEIFDDQFSVERPDGSNFTLKIRSTKLEDSAMYFCASSEGQGALSYEQYFGPGTRLTVT.

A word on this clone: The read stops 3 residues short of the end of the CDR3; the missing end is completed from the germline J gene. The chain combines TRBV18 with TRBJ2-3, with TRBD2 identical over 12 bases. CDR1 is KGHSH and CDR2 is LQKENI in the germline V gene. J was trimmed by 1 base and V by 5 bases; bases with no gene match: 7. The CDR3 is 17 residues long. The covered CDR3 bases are TGTGCCAGCTCATCACTAGCGGGAGGTCCGGGCACAGATACG. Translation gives CASSSLAGGPGTDT. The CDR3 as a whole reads CASSSLAGGPGTDTQYF.

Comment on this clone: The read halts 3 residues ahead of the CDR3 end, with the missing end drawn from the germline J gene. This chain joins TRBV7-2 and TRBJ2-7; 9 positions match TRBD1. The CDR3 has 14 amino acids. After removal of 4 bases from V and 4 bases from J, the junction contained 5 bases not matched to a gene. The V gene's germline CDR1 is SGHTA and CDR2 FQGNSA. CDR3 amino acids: CASSSDRGFYEQYF. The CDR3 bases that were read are TGTGCCAGCAGCTCCGACAGGGGGTTTTACGAG.

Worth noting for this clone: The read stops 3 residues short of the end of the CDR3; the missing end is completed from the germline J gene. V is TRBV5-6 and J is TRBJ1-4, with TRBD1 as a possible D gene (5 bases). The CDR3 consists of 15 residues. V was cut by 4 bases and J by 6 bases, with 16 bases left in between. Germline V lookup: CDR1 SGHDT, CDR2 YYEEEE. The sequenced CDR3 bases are TGTGCCAGCAGCCTGATATCAGGGTCGGATGAAAAA. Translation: CASSLISGSDEK. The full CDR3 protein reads CASSLISGSDEKLFF.